One sample yielded the 20 T cell receptor beta chains listed below, sequenced in a study of STAT3 mutations in large granular lymphocyte leukemia. TCRdb's copy holds only in-frame clones and misses some; the assay was immunoSEQ multiplex PCR. The table lists under 15,000 clones, 76% of them singletons. Which antigens these TCRs recognize remains unknown. Broader study findings: Every T-cell large granular lymphocyte leukemia patient had at least one immunodominant TCR beta clonotype.

The specimen was peripheral blood mononuclear cells. The receptors derive from a man aged 55-75 years with T-cell large granular lymphocyte leukemia. Some clones in this sample may be carry-over from other donors' samples.

V and J are TRBV5-1 and TRBJ2-3; 7 bases fit TRBD2. Germline lookup yields CDR1 SGHRS and CDR2 YFSETQ. The CDR3 totals 16 residues. Trimming cost V 4 bases and J 5 bases; bases outside gene matches: 13. The CDR3 here is CASSPERGDPLDTQYF. The CDR3, as DNA: TGCGCCAGCAGCCCCGAGCGGGGAGATCCCTTAGATACGCAGTATTTT.

This chain uses TRBV11-1 with TRBJ2-3; the match to TRBD2 covers 13 bases. Unmatched junction bases numbered 5, after V lost 5 bases and J lost 3 bases. There are 16 residues in the CDR3. In germline, CDR1 is SGHAT, CDR2 FQDESV (reference sequence). CDR3 residues: CASSNGLAGETDTQYF. DNA of the CDR3: TGTGCCAGCAGCAACGGACTAGCGGGAGAAACAGATACGCAGTATTTT.

This clone turned up a few times. At one end, the junction sequence differs from germline, possibly due to a read error. The chain has TRBV2 and TRBJ2-2; D may be TRBD2 (6 bases). CDR3 length equals 14 residues. Germline CDR1 and CDR2: SNHLY and FYNNEI. The DNA of the CDR3 is TGTGCCAGCAGTCCTCTAGCGAACGCCGGGGAGCTGTTTTTT. This sequence encodes CASSPLANAGELFF.

The chain uses TRBV7-9 and TRBJ1-1; maybe TRBD1 (5 bases). The CDR3 is 15 amino acids. Germline assignment: CDR1 SEHNR and CDR2 FQNEAQ (reference sequence). Trimming pared 2 bases from V and 5 bases from J, leaving 15 bases between. The CDR3 DNA reads TGTGCCAGCAGCTTAAGGCGGCAGGGAGGGACTGAAGCTTTCTTT. It specifies CASSLRRQGGTEAFF. Filled out from reference TRBV7-9 and TRBJ1-1, the complete variable domain reads DTGVSQNPRHKITKRGQNVTFRCDPISEHNRLYWYRQTLGQGPEFLTYFQNEAQLEKSRLLSDRFSAERPKGSFSTLEIQRTEQGDSAMYLCASSLRRQGGTEAFFGQGTRLTVV.

The chain joins TRBV20-1 to TRBJ2-7, with D perhaps matching TRBD2 (5 bases). The CDR3 covers 11 residues. V was pared by 6 bases and J by 9 bases, with 15 bases between. Germline lookup yields CDR1 DFQATT and CDR2 SNEGSKA (reference sequence). CDR3 DNA: TGCAGTGCCAAACTAGACCGGCTGCAGTACTTC. As protein: CSAKLDRLQYF.

In this sample, this clone turned up a few times. V and J are TRBV7-9 and TRBJ1-1; D is uncertain. Germline CDR1 SEHNR, CDR2 FQNEAQ (reference sequence). V lost 3 bases and J lost 0, with 8 bases in between. The CDR3 sequence is 14 residues long. CDR3 nucleotides: TGTGCCAGCAGCTTTCCCAGCTTGAACACTGAAGCTTTCTTT. It encodes CASSFPSLNTEAFF.

This chain joins TRBV29-1 and TRBJ1-5, with D uncertain. CDR3 size: 12 residues. V lost 5 bases to trimming and J lost 2 bases, with 7 bases between them. Germline V gene lookup returns CDR1 SQVTM and CDR2 ANQGSEA. CDR3 protein: CSVSWGNQPQHF. The CDR3 coding sequence is TGCAGCGTTTCATGGGGCAATCAGCCCCAGCATTTT.

This chain joins TRBV6-1 and TRBJ1-2; 7 nucleotides agree with TRBD1. Trimming at V came to 7 bases and at J to 6 bases, leaving 14 bases not matched to a gene. Germline V gives CDR1 MNHNS, CDR2 SASEGT. The CDR3 runs to 15 residues. CDR3 nucleotides: TGTGCCAGCAATCGACTCGACAGGGATGGAGATGGCTACACCTTC. Protein: CASNRLDRDGDGYTF.

The rearrangement joins TRBV2 to TRBJ1-2, with D perhaps matching TRBD1 (5 bases). Trimming took off 11 bases at V and 4 bases at J, with 14 bases between the two ends. Germline V CDR1 and CDR2: SNHLY, FYNNEI. There are 12 residues in the CDR3. This chain's CDR3 is CAGTRQGYGYTF. The CDR3 DNA reads as TGTGCCGGCACTAGGCAGGGCTATGGCTACACCTTC.

This clone was seen a handful of times. This chain joins TRBV2 and TRBJ2-7; D possibly corresponds to TRBD1 (6 bases). V gave up 6 bases and J gave up 5 bases, with 17 bases separating them. In germline, CDR1 is SNHLY, CDR2 FYNNEI. This CDR3 comprises 14 residues. The CDR3: CASSDFTTGNEQYF. CDR3 coding DNA: TGTGCCAGCAGCGACTTTACCACAGGGAACGAGCAGTACTTC. Looking up the rest from reference TRBV2 and TRBJ2-7 gives the full variable domain: EPEVTQTPSHQVTQMGQEVILRCVPISNHLYFYWYRQILGQKVEFLVSFYNNEISEKSEIFDDQFSVERPDGSNFTLKIRSTKLEDSAMYFCASSDFTTGNEQYFGPGTRLTVT.

The chain carries TRBV5-1 and TRBJ2-3; D remains unclear. The CDR3 is 15 amino acids. Per germline, CDR1 SGHRS and CDR2 YFSETQ. V gave up 2 bases and J gave up 0 bases, with 10 bases separating them. CDR3 residues: CASSFVPSSTDTQYF. The CDR3 DNA is TGCGCCAGCAGCTTCGTCCCGTCTAGCACAGATACGCAGTATTTT.

The chain has TRBV7-9 and TRBJ1-3, with TRBD1 as a possible D gene (6 bases). V lost 5 bases and J 0 bases, leaving 11 bases between the germline ends. CDR1 and CDR2 (germline): SEHNR, FQNEAQ (reference sequence). The CDR3 sequence is 15 residues long. This chain's CDR3 is CASSQGQSSGNTIYF. CDR3 in DNA: TGTGCCAGCAGCCAGGGACAAAGCTCTGGAAACACCATATATTTT.

The CDR3 region is CASSQAREDTQYF. The CDR3 DNA reads TGTGCCAGCTCCCAGGCTAGGGAAGATACGCAGTATTTT. The V and J genes are TRBV28 and TRBJ2-3; D gene ambiguous. The CDR3 sequence is 13 residues long. V dropped 8 bases and J dropped 5 bases, with 14 bases sitting between them. Germline CDR1 and CDR2: MDHEN and SYDVKM.

V and J are TRBV5-4 and TRBJ1-2, with D unresolved. Germline CDR1 SGHNT, CDR2 YYREEE (reference sequence). The CDR3 runs to 13 residues. Trimming stripped 3 bases from V and 1 base from J, with 7 bases between. CDR3 coding DNA: TGTGCCAGCAGCTACGCAGATAACTATGGCTACACCTTC. Its translation: CASSYADNYGYTF.

Remarks on this clone: The junction does not match germline at one end; this may be a read error. The rearrangement uses TRBV19 and TRBJ2-3, with TRBD2 identical over 8 bases. Germline V gene sequence: CDR1 LNHDA, CDR2 SQIVND (reference sequence). The CDR3 consists of 14 residues. The CDR3 DNA follows: TGTGCCAGTAAATCGAGCGGGAGCAGAGATACGCAGTATTTT. Amino acid sequence: CASKSSGSRDTQYF.

The chain links TRBV2 to TRBJ1-5, with 7 bases fitting TRBD1. CDR1 is SNHLY, CDR2 FYNNEI, per germline. Unmatched junction bases numbered 8, after V lost 5 bases and J lost 7 bases. The CDR3 runs to 14 residues. This CDR3 reads CASSNDRENQPQHF. The CDR3 DNA reads as TGTGCCAGCAGTAACGACAGGGAGAACCAGCCCCAGCATTTT.

The chain uses TRBV30 and TRBJ1-1; D call uncertain. The CDR3 sequence is 13 residues long. Deletions cut 1 base from V and 1 base from J, with 7 bases between. In germline, CDR1 is GTSNPN, CDR2 SVGIG (reference sequence). The CDR3 spells CAWSGPANTEAFF. Here the CDR3 DNA reads TGTGCCTGGAGTGGGCCTGCGAACACTGAAGCTTTCTTT.

This clone was seen more than once but under ten times. The chain combines TRBV11-3 with TRBJ1-5; D is undetermined. V was shortened by 5 bases and J by 1 base, with 18 bases between the two germline ends. The length of the CDR3 is 17 residues. Germline V gives CDR1 SGHNT, CDR2 YENEEA. Here the CDR3 reads CASSPREHPRSNQPQHF. CDR3 nucleotide sequence: TGTGCCAGCAGCCCCCGGGAGCACCCCCGGAGCAATCAGCCCCAGCATTTT.

The chain employs TRBV27 and TRBJ2-1, with 7 bases lining up with TRBD2. V lost 3 bases, J lost 9 bases, and 8 bases stayed unmatched. This CDR3 comprises 14 residues. CDR1 and CDR2 from the germline V gene are MNHEY and SMNVEV (reference sequence). The CDR3, as DNA: TGTGCCAGCAGTTTCCGCGGGAGTTCAGTTGAGCAGTTCTTC. It codes for CASSFRGSSVEQFF.

The J gene is TRBJ2-5, the V gene TRBV5-1; TRBD1 or TRBD2 may be the D gene (5 bases each). Germline V gene data show CDR1 as SGHRS and CDR2 as YFSETQ. The germline V and J ends were trimmed by 5 bases and 1 base, with 9 bases remaining between them. The CDR3 is made up of 13 amino acids. The CDR3 sequence: CASRTGTQETQYF. Written as DNA, the CDR3 is TGCGCCAGCAGGACCGGGACCCAAGAGACCCAGTACTTC.